This TCR beta chain appears in the sequencing data of a study of shared clonotypes between healthy human individuals. CDR1 is SGHTA and CDR2 is FQGTGA in the germline V gene. Trimming removed 0 bases at V and 5 bases at J, with 2 bases between. CDR3 length: 11 residues. Every subset's genomic DNA went evenly onto several immunoSEQ plates. Generated by immunoSEQ multiplex PCR, the TCRdb table keeps only in-frame clones and is missing some. Found here are over a million clones, roughly 96% of them singletons; the top ten hold over 1%. The rearrangement links TRBV7-3 to TRBJ2-7; D call uncertain. The sequencing sample was made of naive CD4+ T cells sorted from blood. The subset: CD45RA+ positively selected. This sequence was found in a man aged 25-40 years in good health. For the CDR3, the DNA is TGTGCCAGCAGCTTAACGAACGAGCAGTACTTC. Residues: CASSLTNEQYF. Looking up the rest from reference TRBV7-3 and TRBJ2-7 gives the full variable domain: GAGVSQTPSNKVTEKGKYVELRCDPISGHTALYWYRQSLGQGPEFLIYFQGTGAADDSGLPNDRFFAVRPEGSVSTLKIQRTERGDSAVYLCASSLTNEQYFGPGTRLTVT.